These 22 T cell receptor beta chains were all obtained from the same sample, sequenced in a study of T cell repertoires in cytomegalovirus infection. Antigens for these TCRs are unknown. One entry per CDR3 protein, called by TCRdb with MiXCR from the reads. The repertoire holds approximately 300,000 distinct CDR3 sequences, with 25% as singletons. Sequenced material: cultured PBMCs, taken from culture after CMV antigen stimulation. The receptors were sampled from a human donor in good health (CMV status not recorded). Some clones in this sample may be carry-over from other donors' samples.

This clonotype was seen at least ten times. The chain links TRBV7-2 to TRBJ2-7; D possibly corresponds to TRBD2 (5 bases). CDR3 length: 14 amino acids. V lost 5 bases and J 0 bases, leaving 11 bases between the germline ends. Germline V CDR1 and CDR2: SGHTA, FQGNSA. This CDR3 is CASSMIASSYEQYV. The DNA for the CDR3 is TGTGCCAGCAGCATGATAGCGAGCTCCTACGAGCAGTACGTC.

This clonotype was seen a few times. The chain is built from TRBV7-6 and TRBJ2-7, with 9 bases that match TRBD2. After removal of 0 bases from V and 5 bases from J, the junction contained 5 bases not matched to a gene. Germline V gene sequence: CDR1 SGHVS, CDR2 FNYEAQ. The CDR3 consists of 15 residues. CDR3 in DNA: TGTGCCAGCAGCTTAGCTAGCGGGAGAATCCACGAGCAGTACGTC. Translation: CASSLASGRIHEQYV.

The V gene is TRBV7-2, the J gene TRBJ2-7, with 7 nucleotides matching TRBD2. Per the germline V gene, CDR1 is SGHTA and CDR2 is FQGNSA. This CDR3 has 14 amino acids. V gave up 8 bases and J gave up 2 bases; unmatched junction bases: 9. CDR3 nucleotide sequence: TGTGCCAGCGGCCGACCTAGCGGAACCTACGAGCAGTACTTC. Translated: CASGRPSGTYEQYF.

This chain links TRBV9 with TRBJ2-5; TRBD2 is a possible D gene (6 bases). V lost 0 bases, J lost 2 bases, and 17 bases lay in between. The germline V gene has CDR1 SGDLS and CDR2 YYNGEE. The CDR3 is 17 amino acids. CDR3: CASSVAPRIGGQETQYF. CDR3 sequence (DNA): TGTGCCAGCAGCGTAGCTCCTCGGATAGGAGGGCAAGAGACCCAGTACTTC.

This clonotype was seen a handful of times. The J gene is TRBJ2-7, the V gene TRBV11-2; TRBD2 agrees at 10 bases. With 5 bases clipped from V and 4 bases from J, the junction kept 8 bases outside the gene matches. The CDR3 length is 15 residues. CDR1 is SGHAT, CDR2 FQNNGV, per germline. The CDR3 protein is CASSPTASGRYEQYF. Written as DNA, the CDR3 is TGTGCCAGCAGCCCCACCGCTAGCGGGAGATACGAGCAGTACTTC.

The table lists this clonotype with a few counts. The V gene is TRBV6-5, the J gene TRBJ2-5, with D tentatively TRBD2 (5 bases). There are 14 residues in the CDR3. V lost 3 bases and J 5 bases, leaving 13 bases between the germline ends. Looked up from germline, CDR1 is MNHEY and CDR2 is SVGAGI. The CDR3 DNA is TGTGCCAGCAGTTATGGACTGGCATCGGAGACCCAGTACTTC. Protein sequence: CASSYGLASETQYF.

This chain links TRBV7-9 with TRBJ2-2; D remains unclear. This CDR3 spans 17 amino acids. CDR1 is SEHNR and CDR2 is FQNEAQ in the germline V gene (reference sequence). V lost 5 bases and J lost 4, with 20 bases in between. The CDR3 bases are TGTGCCAGCAGCCGCCCACGCGATGATGTGTCCACCGGGGAGCTGTTTTTT. Its protein is CASSRPRDDVSTGELFF.

The chain uses TRBV5-4 and TRBJ2-2; 7 positions agree with TRBD1. Germline lookup yields CDR1 SGHNT and CDR2 YYREEE (reference sequence). There are 14 residues in the CDR3. The V segment lost 4 bases and the J segment 7 bases; nucleotides outside the gene matches: 7. The CDR3 spells CASSPTGLSGELFF. CDR3 coding DNA: TGTGCCAGCAGCCCGACAGGGTTAAGCGGGGAGCTGTTTTTT.

J is TRBJ1-1 and V is TRBV6-5, with D possibly TRBD1 on 5 matching bases. The CDR3 spans 12 residues. The germline CDR1 and CDR2 sequences are MNHEY and SVGAGI. V dropped 6 bases and J dropped 5 bases, with 10 bases sitting between them. The CDR3 bases are TGTGCCAGCAGCTACGGGGGTACTGAAGCTTTCTTT. Residues: CASSYGGTEAFF.

This clonotype was seen more than once but under ten times. The chain uses TRBV19 and TRBJ1-2; TRBD1 agrees at 7 bases. Unmatched junction bases numbered 9, after V lost 6 bases and J lost 8 bases. The germline V gene encodes CDR1 LNHDA and CDR2 SQIVND (reference sequence). This CDR3 contains 13 residues. CDR3 protein: CASRPGTEGGYTF. DNA of the CDR3: TGTGCCAGTAGGCCCGGGACAGAGGGAGGCTACACCTTC. The full variable domain, its missing parts supplied by reference TRBV19 and TRBJ1-2, is DGGITQSPKYLFRKEGQNVTLSCEQNLNHDAMYWYRQDPGQGLRLIYYSQIVNDFQKGDIAEGYSVSREKKESFPLTVTSAQKNPTAFYLCASRPGTEGGYTFGSGTRLTVV.

This clonotype was detected only once. The V gene is TRBV19, the J gene TRBJ2-4; 7 bases match TRBD1. The germline CDR1 and CDR2 sequences are LNHDA and SQIVND (reference sequence). The CDR3 spans 14 residues. With V trimmed by 4 bases and J by 0 bases, 0 bases remained unmatched. The CDR3 sequence is CASSNRGAKNIQYF. For the CDR3, the DNA is TGTGCCAGTAGTAACAGGGGAGCCAAAAACATTCAGTACTTC.

Ten or more counts support this clonotype. In DNA, the CDR3 is TGTGCCAGCAGCCTAGGGCGCGGGACAGGGTATGAAGGCAATCAGCCCCAGCATTTT. It encodes CASSLGRGTGYEGNQPQHF. This sequence joins TRBV7-2 and TRBJ1-5; 9 bases fit TRBD1. The V gene's germline CDR1 is SGHTA and CDR2 FQGNSA. V lost 5 bases to trimming and J lost 2 bases; unmatched junction nucleotides: 16. The CDR3 totals 19 residues.

The genes are TRBV11-2 and TRBJ2-5; the D gene is possibly TRBD2 (6 bases). V lost 5 bases to trimming and J lost 4 bases, with 20 bases between them. There are 16 residues in the CDR3. Per germline, CDR1 SGHAT and CDR2 FQNNGV. This CDR3 reads CASSARIRDSLETQYF. CDR3 bases: TGTGCCAGCAGCGCTAGAATCCGGGACTCCTTAGAGACCCAGTACTTC.

The genes are TRBV19 and TRBJ2-7; the match to TRBD2 covers 7 bases. This CDR3 is built from 14 residues. CDR1 LNHDA and CDR2 SQIVND come from the germline V gene (reference sequence). J lost 3 bases, V lost 2 bases, and 4 bases had no gene match. The CDR3 loop reads CASSIIAGNYEQYF. The CDR3 bases are TGTGCCAGTAGTATAATAGCGGGTAACTACGAGCAGTACTTC.

This clonotype occurred many times. V gene TRBV7-2 combines with J gene TRBJ1-2, with D possibly matching TRBD1 (6 bases). CDR3 length: 14 residues. Germline V lookup: CDR1 SGHTA, CDR2 FQGNSA. The V end lost 1 base, the J end lost 5 bases, and 11 bases lay between the germline ends. The CDR3 reads CASSLVVRGYGYTF. DNA of the CDR3: TGTGCCAGCAGCTTAGTCGTCAGGGGATATGGCTACACCTTC. Combining the CDR3 with reference TRBV7-2 and TRBJ1-2 gives the whole variable domain GAGVSQSPSNKVTEKGKDVELRCDPISGHTALYWYRQSLGQGLEFLIYFQGNSAPDKSGLPSDRFSAERTGGSVSTLTIQRTQQEDSAVYLCASSLVVRGYGYTFGSGTRLTVV.

This clonotype was seen more than once but under ten times. The V call is TRBV7-8, the J call TRBJ1-2, with unresolved D. Germline assignment: CDR1 SGHVS and CDR2 FQNEAQ. The CDR3 is 14 amino acids. Trimming removed 0 bases from V and 0 bases from J, with 5 bases in between. The CDR3 DNA is TGTGCCAGCAGCTTAGCGCAAACTAACTATGGCTACACCTTC. Its translation: CASSLAQTNYGYTF.

At least ten counts were recorded for this clonotype. V usage is TRBV6-2 or TRBV6-3 and J usage is TRBJ2-3; 9 nucleotides line up with TRBD1. The CDR3 has 14 amino acids. The V segment lost 4 bases and the J segment 6 bases; nucleotides outside the gene matches: 5. Per germline, CDR1 MNHEY and CDR2 SVGEGT. The CDR3 DNA follows: TGTGCCAGCAGTTTACAGGGGGCTGCGGATACGCAGTATTTT. Translated: CASSLQGAADTQYF.

With regard to this clonotype: It may be a read error: a sequence one base away is much more abundant. The CDR3 does not end in the conserved phenylalanine or tryptophan, so this is likely a read error. This chain joins TRBV7-8 and TRBJ2-7; the D gene is possibly TRBD2 (6 bases). Trimming took off 2 bases at V and 3 bases at J, with 14 bases between the two ends. The CDR3 covers 15 residues. From germline, CDR1 is SGHVS and CDR2 FQNEAQ. The CDR3 DNA follows: TGTGCCAGCAGCTTAAGTTCGACGGGGGTCTACGAGCAGTACCTC. It translates to CASSLSSTGVYEQYL.

The sample holds a few counts of this clonotype. J is TRBJ1-5 and V is TRBV15; TRBD1 might be the D (5 bases). The CDR3 runs 14 residues. CDR1 is LNHNV and CDR2 is YYDKDF in the germline V gene (reference sequence). Between the trimmed V and J ends, which lost 5 bases and 3 bases, there was a span of 11 bases. CDR3 in DNA: TGTGCCACCAGCCCGGGACGGATCAATCAGCCCCAGCATTTT. This encodes CATSPGRINQPQHF.

J is TRBJ2-7 and V is TRBV12-3 or TRBV12-4, with D perhaps given as TRBD1 or TRBD2 (5 bases each). Trimming cost V 7 bases and J 0 bases, with 16 bases left between them. The CDR3 has 15 amino acids. The DNA of the CDR3 is TGTGCCAGCACCATCCGGGCAGGGAGCTCCTACGAGCAGTACTTC. It yields the protein CASTIRAGSSYEQYF.

This clonotype was seen a handful of times. CDR3 sequence reads: CASSSLAGGLYEQFF. The CDR3, as DNA: TGTGCCAGCAGTTCCTTAGCGGGAGGGCTCTATGAGCAGTTCTTC. The chain links TRBV6-2 or TRBV6-3 to TRBJ2-1, with 11 nucleotides matching TRBD2. After removal of 4 bases from V and 8 bases from J, the junction contained 7 bases not matched to a gene. The germline CDR1 and CDR2 sequences are MNHEY and SVGEGT. This CDR3 comprises 15 residues.

This chain connects TRBV6-1 to TRBJ2-3; D remains ambiguous. The ends were cut back, 6 bases at V and 0 bases at J, with 10 bases in the middle. Germline CDR1 is MNHNS and CDR2 is SASEGT. The CDR3 runs to 14 residues. The DNA for the CDR3 is TGTGCCAGCAGAATCATGGATAGCACAGATACGCAGTATTTT. This sequence encodes CASRIMDSTDTQYF.